These 32 T cell receptor beta chains originate from one sample sequenced in a study of read filtering for tumor transcriptome and immune sequencing. This library used approximately 390 ng RNA and molecular barcoded adaptors spanning alpha/delta and beta/gamma chains. From the reads, TCRdb called clonotypes with MiXCR, one entry per CDR3 protein. The sample yields 30,000 to 45,000 distinct CDR3 sequences, around 15% seen once. The sequenced material came from a population of CD138-negative cells sorted from bone marrow. The receptors originated from a donor aged 40 or older with multiple myeloma.

This chain links TRBV25-1 with TRBJ2-5; D possibly corresponds to TRBD1 (6 bases). Germline loops: CDR1 MGHDK, CDR2 SYGVNS. V lost 3 bases, J lost 5 bases, and 13 bases lay in between. The CDR3 contains 14 residues. The CDR3 nucleotides read TGTGCCAGCAGTGACTTCCACAGGGCCGAGACCCAGTACTTC. It encodes CASSDFHRAETQYF.

In this sample, this clonotype turned up a few times. The gene calls are TRBV12-3 or TRBV12-4 and TRBJ2-6; no reliable D call. The length of the CDR3 is 13 residues. V lost 6 bases and J 0 bases, leaving 3 bases between the germline ends. For the CDR3, the DNA is TGTGCCAGCAGGAGCTCTGGGGCCAACGTCCTGACTTTC. This codes for CASRSSGANVLTF.

The chain links TRBV11-3 to TRBJ2-1; D gene uncertain. The V gene's germline CDR1 is SGHNT and CDR2 YENEEA. V lost 4 bases, J lost 12 bases, and 13 bases lay in between. The CDR3 has 12 residues. CDR3 coding DNA: TGTGCCAGCAGCTCGGACCGGGTTCGGCAGTTCTTC. This codes for CASSSDRVRQFF.

Regarding this clonotype: At one end the junction does not follow the germline gene, possibly because of a read error. The chain is built from TRBV29-1 and TRBJ1-1, with a weak D call TRBD1 (5 bases). The V gene's germline CDR1 is SQVTM and CDR2 ANQGSEA. The CDR3 length is 13 residues. The CDR3 loop is CSATGLTNTEASF. CDR3 nucleotides: TGCAGCGCAACGGGGCTCACGAACACTGAAGCTTCCTTT. Combining the CDR3 with reference TRBV29-1 and TRBJ1-1 gives the whole variable domain SAVISQKPSRDICQRGTSLTIQCQVDSQVTMMFWYRQQPGQSLTLIATANQGSEATYESGFVIDKFPISRPNLTFSTLTVSNMSPEDSSIYLCSATGLTNTEASFGQGTRLTVV.

A note on this clonotype: One junction end disagrees with the germline gene, perhaps due to a read error. The chain's CDR3 is CASSPGQGRQETQHF. DNA of the CDR3: TGTGCCAGCAGCCCTGGACAGGGACGGCAAGAGACCCAGCACTTC. J is TRBJ2-5 and V is TRBV12-3 or TRBV12-4; 8 bases align to TRBD1. The CDR3 has 15 residues.

The table lists this clonotype with many counts. The chain has TRBV7-3 and TRBJ1-6; a possible D gene is TRBD1 (6 bases). This CDR3 comprises 17 residues. Germline V lookup: CDR1 SGHTA, CDR2 FQGTGA. Trimming stripped 5 bases from V and 0 bases from J, with 14 bases between. CDR3 nucleotides: TGTGCCAGCAGCCCGCCGGGGGCGAGCTCCTATAATTCACCCCTCCACTTT. Residues: CASSPPGASSYNSPLHF.

This clonotype turned up a few times. Compared with germline, one end of the junction differs, possibly owing to a read error. The chain uses TRBV7-2 and TRBJ2-1; 9 nucleotides agree with TRBD2. In germline, CDR1 is SGHTA, CDR2 FQGNSA. CDR3 length equals 11 residues. The CDR3 loop reads CASSVAGVQFF. Written as DNA, the CDR3 is TGTGCCAGCAGCGTAGCGGGAGTACAGTTCTTC.

Turning to this clonotype: With a far larger clone one base away, a read error is the likely cause. This chain joins TRBV7-2 and TRBJ2-2, with a weak D call TRBD2 (5 bases). From germline, CDR1 is SGHTA and CDR2 FQGNSA. This CDR3 comprises 17 residues. The CDR3 sequence is CASSLARGRSNTGEPFF. The CDR3 DNA is TGTGCCAGCAGCTTAGCGCGCGGAAGATCGAACACCGGGGAGCCGTTTTTT.

This clonotype was seen ten or more times. The chain has TRBV6-5 and TRBJ1-4; maybe TRBD1 (5 bases). The CDR3 is 14 amino acids. V dropped 6 bases and J dropped 3 bases, with 11 bases sitting between them. From germline, CDR1 is MNHEY and CDR2 SVGAGI. The CDR3 DNA sequence: TGTGCCAGCAGAAGACAGCAGGCTAATGAAAAACTGTTTTTT. Translating gives CASRRQQANEKLFF.

This clonotype was picked up many times. The chain joins TRBV3-1 to TRBJ2-3, with TRBD2 identical over 7 bases. The CDR3 has 16 residues. Germline V lookup: CDR1 LGHDT, CDR2 YNNKEL (reference sequence). Unmatched junction bases numbered 11, after V lost 4 bases and J lost 4 bases. CDR3 in amino acids: CASSRMGGGAPDTQYF. CDR3 DNA: TGTGCCAGCAGCCGGATGGGGGGGGGAGCGCCAGATACGCAGTATTTT.

This clonotype was seen at least ten times. The V call is TRBV6-4, the J call TRBJ1-1; 8 bases are shared with TRBD1. J lost 4 bases, V lost 5 bases, and 18 bases had no gene match. CDR1 MRHNA and CDR2 SNTAGT come from the germline V gene. This CDR3 spans 18 amino acids. CDR3 amino acids: CASSRKPSGGTGGTEAFF. DNA of the CDR3: TGTGCCAGCAGTCGTAAACCTAGTGGGGGGACAGGCGGCACTGAAGCTTTCTTT.

For this clonotype: With a far larger clone one base away, a read error is the likely cause. The chain carries TRBV11-3 and TRBJ1-1; the D gene is possibly TRBD1 (5 bases). Looked up from germline, CDR1 is SGHNT and CDR2 is YENEEA. The CDR3 contains 14 residues. Trimming removed 5 bases from V and 1 base from J, with 11 bases in between. The CDR3 sequence is CASSGGRGNTEAFF. CDR3 nucleotides: TGTGCCAGCAGCGGGGGACGGGGGAACACTGAAGCTTTCTTT.

Ten or more counts support this clonotype. The chain carries TRBV5-1 and TRBJ2-3, with 7 positions matching TRBD2. This CDR3 has 14 amino acids. The germline CDR1 and CDR2 sequences are SGHRS and YFSETQ. Trimming removed 0 bases from V and 6 bases from J; junction bases left unmatched: 4. DNA for the CDR3: TGCGCCAGCAGCTTGGCGGGAGGTTTGGATACGCAGTATTTT. Its translation is CASSLAGGLDTQYF.

A word on this clonotype: Given a far larger clone just one base away, this is likely a sequencing read error. V gene TRBV7-2 combines with J gene TRBJ2-1, with D maybe TRBD2 (6 bases). Germline CDR1 and CDR2: SGHTA and FQGNSA. The CDR3 totals 16 residues. V lost 2 bases to trimming and J lost 8 bases, with 19 bases between them. This CDR3 reads CASSLKRASEYDEQFF. CDR3 bases: TGTGCCAGCAGCTTAAAGCGGGCTAGTGAATACGATGAGCAGTTCTTC.

This clonotype was seen repeatedly, ten times or more. The chain employs TRBV29-1 and TRBJ2-2, with D possibly being TRBD2 (7 bases). CDR3 size: 16 residues. Germline assignment: CDR1 SQVTM and CDR2 ANQGSEA. Trimming pared 7 bases from V and 2 bases from J, leaving 20 bases between. CDR3: CSATRGAGSNTGELFF. The CDR3 coding sequence is TGCAGCGCCACCCGGGGGGCAGGGAGTAACACCGGGGAGCTGTTTTTT.

About this clonotype itself: A single base is all that separates this from a far larger clone, so a read error is likely. The chain has TRBV6-5 and TRBJ1-4; a possible D gene is TRBD1 (5 bases). Germline V lookup: CDR1 MNHEY, CDR2 SVGAGI. The V end lost 5 bases, the J end lost 12 bases, and 19 bases lay between the germline ends. This CDR3 spans 14 amino acids. The chain's CDR3 is CASSRETDGAELFF. Here the CDR3 DNA reads TGTGCCAGCAGTCGAGAAACCGACGGGGCCGAACTGTTTTTT.

This clonotype was detected many times. The gene calls are TRBV2 and TRBJ1-5; no clear D. From germline, CDR1 is SNHLY and CDR2 FYNNEI. The CDR3 consists of 14 residues. Trimming shortened V by 7 bases and J by 1 base, and 11 bases separated the two germline ends. CDR3 DNA sequence: TGTGCCAGCAAAACATCCCTGAGCAATCAGCCCCAGCATTTT. Protein product: CASKTSLSNQPQHF.

This clonotype was observed many times. This chain uses TRBV12-3 or TRBV12-4 with TRBJ1-1; D gene uncertain. V lost 5 bases and J lost 8, with 12 bases in between. The CDR3 sequence is 12 residues long. The CDR3 is CASSPTSREAFF. Here the CDR3 DNA reads TGTGCCAGCAGTCCGACGTCAAGGGAAGCTTTCTTT.

This clonotype was recorded many times. The rearrangement joins TRBV5-1 to TRBJ2-1; 8 bases align to TRBD1. The CDR3 is 17 residues long. V lost 6 bases to trimming and J lost 0 bases; unmatched junction nucleotides: 11. CDR1 is SGHRS, CDR2 YFSETQ, per germline. The CDR3 coding sequence is TGCGCCAGCAAGGACAGGGCCGCCCGGGGCTCCTACAATGAGCAGTTCTTC. This gives the protein CASKDRAARGSYNEQFF. Drawing the rest from reference TRBV5-1 and TRBJ2-1, the complete variable domain is KAGVTQTPRYLIKTRGQQVTLSCSPISGHRSVSWYQQTPGQGLQFLFEYFSETQRNKGNFPGRFSGRQFSNSRSEMNVSTLELGDSALYLCASKDRAARGSYNEQFFGPGTRLTVL.

This clonotype was observed a handful of times. J is TRBJ2-1 and V is TRBV12-3 or TRBV12-4; D is possibly TRBD2 (6 bases). The V end lost 2 bases, the J end lost 12 bases, and 11 bases lay between the germline ends. The CDR3 runs to 12 residues. The CDR3 loop is CASSLHGTSQFF. CDR3 coding DNA: TGTGCCAGCAGTTTACACGGGACTTCGCAGTTCTTC.

This clonotype has at least ten counts. The chain joins TRBV30 to TRBJ2-5; TRBD2 might be the D (6 bases). Trimming shortened V by 4 bases and J by 5 bases, and 8 bases separated the two germline ends. The germline gives CDR1 GTSNPN, CDR2 SVGIG (reference sequence). The CDR3 loop spans 11 amino acids. CDR3 coding DNA: TGTGCCTGGACTAGCGCGGAGACCCAGTACTTC. Residues: CAWTSAETQYF.

This clonotype was found many times. This sequence joins TRBV30 and TRBJ1-1; no definite D call. V lost 4 bases to trimming and J lost 0 bases, with 12 bases between them. Germline CDR1 and CDR2: GTSNPN and SVGIG (reference sequence). This CDR3 comprises 14 residues. The CDR3, as DNA: TGTGCCTGGACCGCAGACATGGTGAACACTGAAGCTTTCTTT. Protein: CAWTADMVNTEAFF.

Comment on this clonotype: The CDR3 end shows no conserved phenylalanine or tryptophan, and so a read error is likely. Because the CDR3's place on the DNA is in doubt, the DNA is left out and the CDR3 is given as listed by TCRdb. The chain uses TRBV7-9 and TRBJ2-1; TRBD2, the table's D call, lacks a check against the DNA. Inclusive of both ends, the CDR3 amounts to 15 amino acids. In germline, CDR1 is SEHNR, CDR2 FQNEAQ (reference sequence). CDR3 protein: CASSYRTSGRDEQIC.

The CDR3 reads CASSLAGVAFF. The CDR3 nucleotides read TGTGCCAGCAGCTTGGCGGGTGTAGCTTTCTTT. The gene calls are TRBV5-5 and TRBJ1-1, with D unresolved. This CDR3 contains 11 residues. Per germline, CDR1 SGHKS and CDR2 YYEKEE (reference sequence). Between the trimmed V and J ends, which lost 0 bases and 10 bases, there was a span of 7 bases.

There are many counts of this clonotype. The chain has TRBV4-1 and TRBJ2-1, with D maybe TRBD1 (6 bases). Deletions cut 0 bases from V and 6 bases from J, with 15 bases between. This CDR3 is 16 amino acids long. Germline lookup yields CDR1 MGHRA and CDR2 YSYEKL. As DNA, the CDR3 is TGCGCCAGCAGCCAAGAAGGGACATTTCGTGGCAATGAGCAGTTCTTC. This translates into CASSQEGTFRGNEQFF.

There are many counts of this clonotype. This chain links TRBV28 with TRBJ2-2, with a possible D match to TRBD2 (7 bases). Germline V lookup: CDR1 MDHEN, CDR2 SYDVKM. V was pared by 6 bases and J by 6 bases, with 11 bases between. This CDR3 has 13 residues. CDR3 region: CASRKGGAGELFF. CDR3 DNA: TGTGCCAGCAGAAAGGGGGGGGCCGGGGAGCTGTTTTTT.

This clonotype was seen many times. This chain uses TRBV28 with TRBJ1-1; 7 bases are a match to TRBD1. The CDR3 consists of 19 residues. Looked up from germline, CDR1 is MDHEN and CDR2 is SYDVKM. The trim removed 6 bases at V and 5 bases at J, leaving 24 bases unmatched. CDR3 in amino acids: CASRFTLRDRKKRGTEAFF. In nucleotides, the CDR3 is TGTGCCAGCAGATTTACGCTCCGGGACAGAAAAAAAAGGGGGACTGAAGCTTTCTTT.

This clonotype was recorded many times. CDR3 nucleotide sequence: TGTGCCAGCAGCTTAGGACTACTCAACACTGAAGCTTTCTTT. Translating gives CASSLGLLNTEAFF. This chain joins TRBV7-9 and TRBJ1-1; the D is unclear. CDR1 and CDR2 (germline): SEHNR, FQNEAQ (reference sequence). Deletions cut 1 base from V and 2 bases from J, with 8 bases between. The CDR3 contains 14 residues.

In this sample, this clonotype turned up many times. The V gene is TRBV12-5, the J gene TRBJ1-3; TRBD1 aligns across 8 bases. Trimming at V came to 6 bases and at J to 2 bases, leaving 6 bases not matched to a gene. Per the germline V gene, CDR1 is LGHNT and CDR2 is FRNRAP. CDR3 length: 15 residues. This CDR3 reads CASGRVRGPGNTIYF. The CDR3 coding sequence is TGTGCTAGTGGCCGCGTCAGGGGGCCTGGAAACACCATATATTTT. Based on the CDR3 plus reference TRBV12-5 and TRBJ1-3, the full variable domain is DARVTQTPRHKVTEMGQEVTMRCQPILGHNTVFWYRQTMMQGLELLAYFRNRAPLDDSGMPKDRFSAEMPDATLATLKIQPSEPRDSAVYFCASGRVRGPGNTIYFGEGSWLTVV.

This clonotype was detected many times. V gene TRBV5-6 combines with J gene TRBJ1-1, with D possibly TRBD1 on 6 matching bases. The V gene's germline CDR1 is SGHDT and CDR2 YYEEEE. The CDR3 loop spans 12 amino acids. V gave up 6 bases and J gave up 8 bases, with 14 bases separating them. The CDR3 region has the DNA TGTGCCAGCAAAGGGGGGGAAGCGGAAGCTTTCTTT. Residues: CASKGGEAEAFF. The whole variable domain, filled in from reference TRBV5-6 and TRBJ1-1, reads DAGVTQSPTHLIKTRGQQVTLRCSPKSGHDTVSWYQQALGQGPQFIFQYYEEEERQRGNFPDRFSGHQFPNYSSELNVNALLLGDSALYLCASKGGEAEAFFGQGTRLTVV.

The table lists this clonotype with many counts. The rearrangement uses TRBV4-1 and TRBJ2-1; 7 bases agree with TRBD2. Germline values: CDR1 MGHRA, CDR2 YSYEKL. V was pared by 1 base and J by 6 bases, with 6 bases of the junction left unmatched. The CDR3 loop spans 15 amino acids. This CDR3 is CASSQGGGRGNEQFF. DNA for the CDR3: TGCGCCAGCAGCCAAGGTGGCGGGAGAGGCAATGAGCAGTTCTTC.

This clonotype was found many times. This chain links TRBV12-3 or TRBV12-4 with TRBJ1-1; D possibly corresponds to TRBD1 (5 bases). This CDR3 comprises 15 residues. The germline V and J ends were trimmed by 6 bases and 0 bases, with 14 bases remaining between them. CDR3 nucleotides: TGTGCCAGCAGGTCGGTTGAGGGGCTGAACACTGAAGCTTTCTTT. Translating it yields CASRSVEGLNTEAFF.